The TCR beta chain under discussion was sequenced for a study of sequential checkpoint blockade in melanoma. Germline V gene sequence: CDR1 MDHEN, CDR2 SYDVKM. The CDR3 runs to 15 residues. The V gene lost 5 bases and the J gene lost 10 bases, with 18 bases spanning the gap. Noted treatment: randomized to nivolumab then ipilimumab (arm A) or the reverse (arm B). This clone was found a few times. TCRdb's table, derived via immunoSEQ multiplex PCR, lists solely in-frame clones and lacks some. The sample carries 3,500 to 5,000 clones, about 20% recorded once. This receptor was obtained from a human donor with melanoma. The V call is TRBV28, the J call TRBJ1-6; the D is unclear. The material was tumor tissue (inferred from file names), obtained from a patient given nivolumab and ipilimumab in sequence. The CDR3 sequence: CASSGSSWERSPLHF. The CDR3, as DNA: TGTGCCAGCAGTGGGTCCAGCTGGGAGAGGTCACCCCTCCACTTT.